This is a list of T cell receptor beta chains from one sample in a study of cytomegalovirus exposure and HLA in healthy donors. TCRdb's table, derived via immunoSEQ multiplex PCR, lists solely in-frame clones and lacks some. This repertoire includes 95,000 to 110,000 clones. The material sequenced was PBMCs. The source of these receptors is a man aged 40-50 years in good health and CMV-seronegative. Both conserved end residues are trimmed from each CDR3.

TRBV29-1 | SVDRGQGMNTEAF
TRBV30 | AWSRGHSSPLH
TRBV5-1 | ASSLGTYEQY
TRBV5-4 | ASSLGGSVINEQF
TRBV15 | ATSRESGAF
TRBV7-2 | ASSLVNYEQY
TRBV4-1 | ASSHFTSGRVSGELF
TRBV19 | ASSIRNREYDGYT
TRBV5-4 | ASSPIKTDRVRTDTQY
TRBV19 | ASSDRDSTSYEQY
TRBV11-2 | ASRIRQVPVGSPLH
TRBV12-5 | ASAPWKNSGPNTGELF
TRBV19 | ASRAQTSADPLIGEQY
TRBV7-2 | ASSTYQGARGNTIY
TRBV5-5 | ASSPRPDLETQY
TRBV13 | ASSPTRQLTGELF
TRBV10-3 | AISESRGLNNEQF
TRBV9 | ASSPSNGAQNKETQY
TRBV19 | ASSPPGGGGNQPQH
TRBV28 | ASSSPGQGVDEQY
TRBV7-9 | ASSLIGGMNTEAF
TRBV4-3 | ASSQDGTSNNEQF
TRBV10-3 | AISRTSGTPSYEQY
TRBV2 | ASTGKTGINNEQF
TRBV29-1 | SGGGQETQY
TRBV5-6 | ASSRPGQSYEQY
TRBV27 | ASRFRGSNYGYT
TRBV5-1 | ASGPLAGGSTDTQY
TRBV7-9 | ASSPGGGREQY
TRBV18 | ASSPKHSPDNSPLH
TRBV9 | ASSVFSSDTEAF
TRBV28 | ASSSLAGAREQY
TRBV19 | ASSIGSGGAQYNEQF
TRBV11-2 | ASSLSFSRTDTQY
TRBV18 | ASCEDYNEQF
TRBV28 | ENPGAYYEQY
TRBV5-4 | ASSLGQNYGYT
TRBV7-9 | ASSLGGSGWDEQY
TRBV5-4 | ASSRTGGNTIY
TRBV5-1 | ASSLGSGPYNEQF
TRBV5-1 | ASSLGSTSGGAVETQY
TRBV18 | ASSPDRVYEQY
TRBV28 | ASSQIRGNSYEQY
TRBV18 | ASSPRLDNEQF
TRBV4-1 | ASSQAPQGGEKLF
TRBV9 | ASSVEPGATYEQY
TRBV4-3 | ASSQDRDWNGYT
TRBV5-4 | ASSRGQNTEAF
TRBV19 | ASSKTGVYGYT
TRBV2 | ARSGTGVGGELF
TRBV10-1 | ASSESGHYGYT
TRBV7-6 | ASSPGETALSYEQY
TRBV28 | ASSPLGQGIGEQY